A single sample gave rise to the 23 T cell receptor beta chains below, sequenced in a study of cytomegalovirus exposure and HLA in healthy donors. The PCR ran on 60 Vbeta and 13 Jbeta primers. Clones were read by immunoSEQ multiplex PCR, and TCRdb kept only the in-frame ones, dropping some. The sample holds just over 80,000 clones, 60% to 85% seen once. Material: PBMCs. These TCRs come from a man in his late teens or twenties in good health and CMV-seropositive.

This chain connects TRBV5-1 to TRBJ2-1; 8 nucleotides match TRBD2. CDR1 SGHRS and CDR2 YFSETQ come from the germline V gene. After removal of 0 bases from V and 10 bases from J, the junction contained 6 bases not matched to a gene. CDR3 length: 14 residues. CDR3 sequence: CASSLGSGGEEQFF. The CDR3, as DNA: TGCGCCAGCAGCTTGGGCTCGGGGGGGGAAGAGCAGTTCTTC.

The DNA of the CDR3 is TGTGCCAGCAAAAATTTGGCAAACACTGAAGCTTTCTTT. Residues: CASKNLANTEAFF. The chain recombines TRBV27 with TRBJ1-1; D call uncertain. The CDR3 runs 13 residues. Germline-derived CDR1 and CDR2 are MNHEY and SMNVEV (reference sequence). Trimming pared 7 bases from V and 2 bases from J, leaving 11 bases between.

V gene TRBV2 combines with J gene TRBJ2-5; possibly TRBD2 for D (6 bases). The V and J ends lost 5 bases and 5 bases respectively, with 12 bases between them. CDR3 length: 13 residues. Germline V gene lookup returns CDR1 SNHLY and CDR2 FYNNEI. The CDR3 nucleotides read TGTGCCAGCAGTCTCGACCGGGGGGAGACCCAGTACTTC. As protein: CASSLDRGETQYF.

This chain uses TRBV10-3 with TRBJ1-2; D gene ambiguous. V was pared by 2 bases and J by 0 bases, with 10 bases between. Germline CDR1 ENHRY, CDR2 SYGVKD. The CDR3 is made up of 15 amino acids. The CDR3 DNA reads TGTGCCATCAGTGAGCTGGAGGCTCCTAACTATGGCTACACCTTC. As protein: CAISELEAPNYGYTF.

The V and J genes are TRBV9 and TRBJ1-1, with TRBD1 as a possible D gene (6 bases). The CDR3 is made up of 15 amino acids. The germline gives CDR1 SGDLS, CDR2 YYNGEE. The V end was cut by 4 bases, the J end by 4 bases, with 17 bases between. This CDR3 reads CASSLEGVFGTEAFF. DNA for the CDR3: TGTGCCAGCAGCCTAGAGGGGGTTTTCGGCACTGAAGCTTTCTTT.

The rearrangement links TRBV6-5 to TRBJ1-1; 8 bases line up with TRBD1. Germline V CDR1 and CDR2: MNHEY, SVGAGI. Trimming cost V 0 bases and J 5 bases; bases outside gene matches: 2. The CDR3 has 14 amino acids. The CDR3, as DNA: TGTGCCAGCAGTTACTCTTACAGGGGGACTGAAGCTTTCTTT. Translation: CASSYSYRGTEAFF.

V and J are TRBV6-1 and TRBJ2-1, with D maybe TRBD1 (6 bases). The CDR3 has 15 amino acids. Per the germline V gene, CDR1 is MNHNS and CDR2 is SASEGT. Trimming cost V 5 bases and J 4 bases, with 15 bases left between them. CDR3 loop: CASSPGTRIYNEQFF. CDR3 DNA: TGTGCCAGCAGTCCCGGGACAAGAATTTACAATGAGCAGTTCTTC.

In this sample, this clone turned up a few times. This rearrangement joins TRBV7-8 to TRBJ1-2, with D maybe TRBD1 (6 bases). The CDR3 length is 14 residues. Germline-derived CDR1 and CDR2 are SGHVS and FQNEAQ. V was clipped by 5 bases and J by 4 bases, with 14 bases between them. CDR3 DNA: TGTGCCAGCAGCCCCCGGACAGTAGCCTATGGCTACACCTTC. Amino acids: CASSPRTVAYGYTF.

The chain combines TRBV4-1 with TRBJ2-7; possible D gene TRBD1, 5 bases. V lost 3 bases, J lost 1 base, and 10 bases lay in between. The germline V gene encodes CDR1 MGHRA and CDR2 YSYEKL. CDR3 length: 14 residues. Here the CDR3 reads CASSQPAGSYEQYF. The DNA of the CDR3 is TGCGCCAGCAGCCAGCCGGCAGGGTCCTACGAGCAGTACTTC.

The V and J genes are TRBV5-6 and TRBJ1-1; D gene ambiguous. Trimming took off 0 bases at V and 10 bases at J, with 13 bases between the two ends. CDR1 is SGHDT, CDR2 YYEEEE, per germline. This CDR3 spans 13 amino acids. The CDR3 region has the DNA TGTGCCAGCAGCTTGGTTTTTACAGCCGGAGCTTTCTTT. Its protein product is CASSLVFTAGAFF.

The chain joins TRBV6-6 to TRBJ2-5; D might be TRBD2 (6 bases). CDR1 and CDR2 (germline): MNHNY, SVGAGI (reference sequence). The CDR3 covers 16 residues. Trimming shortened V by 2 bases and J by 5 bases, and 18 bases separated the two germline ends. The CDR3 nucleotides are TGTGCCAGCAGTTACCGAGCGGGCCCACCGGAGGAGACCCAGTACTTC. Protein sequence: CASSYRAGPPEETQYF.

This clone has a handful of counts. The chain links TRBV5-1 to TRBJ1-3; D gene ambiguous. The CDR3 runs 14 residues. Looked up from germline, CDR1 is SGHRS and CDR2 is YFSETQ. Trimming removed 0 bases from V and 0 bases from J, with 4 bases in between. The CDR3 DNA is TGCGCCAGCAGCTTGGGGCCCTCTGGAAACACCATATATTTT. This translates into CASSLGPSGNTIYF.

This chain links TRBV5-1 with TRBJ2-7; 7 nucleotides line up with TRBD1. The junction had 2 bases not matched to a gene; V was cut back by 2 bases and J by 3 bases. CDR1 and CDR2 from the germline V gene are SGHRS and YFSETQ. The CDR3 has 13 residues. The CDR3 bases are TGCGCCAGCAGCTTACGGGACAGCTACGAGCAGTACTTC. Translating it yields CASSLRDSYEQYF.

This clone has only a few counts. The chain uses TRBV6-5 and TRBJ2-5, with D unclear. The CDR3 has 11 amino acids. Germline V CDR1 and CDR2: MNHEY, SVGAGI. V gave up 0 bases and J gave up 9 bases, with 5 bases separating them. In nucleotides, the CDR3 is TGTGCCAGCAGTTACTCCCAGTCCCAGTACTTC. Translated: CASSYSQSQYF.

In this sample, this clone turned up once. This chain links TRBV9 with TRBJ2-7, with a weak D call TRBD1 (5 bases). CDR1 and CDR2 from the germline V gene are SGDLS and YYNGEE. The germline V and J ends were trimmed by 3 bases and 7 bases, with 17 bases remaining between them. CDR3 length: 14 residues. CDR3 amino acids: CASSASGSPEEQYF. The CDR3 DNA follows: TGTGCCAGCAGCGCGTCAGGGTCTCCGGAGGAGCAGTACTTC.

The V and J genes are TRBV28 and TRBJ1-2, with 7 bases lining up with TRBD1. V dropped 6 bases and J dropped 3; count of bases not matched to a gene: 4. The CDR3 is made up of 13 amino acids. The germline V gene encodes CDR1 MDHEN and CDR2 SYDVKM. CDR3 amino acids: CASRSGQDYGYTF. The CDR3 nucleotides read TGTGCCAGCAGGTCCGGACAGGACTATGGCTACACCTTC.

The chain has TRBV28 and TRBJ1-5, with D possibly matching TRBD1 (5 bases). Germline V gives CDR1 MDHEN, CDR2 SYDVKM. The length of the CDR3 is 17 residues. Trimming left V 2 bases short and J 3 bases short, with 17 bases between. CDR3 region: CASSLPYGAASNQPQHF. The CDR3 DNA sequence: TGTGCCAGCAGTTTACCCTATGGGGCAGCCTCCAATCAGCCCCAGCATTTT.

The chain employs TRBV29-1 and TRBJ1-1; tentative D call: TRBD1 (5 bases). Trimming removed 4 bases at V and 5 bases at J, with 20 bases between. The CDR3 consists of 15 residues. Germline assignment: CDR1 SQVTM and CDR2 ANQGSEA. The CDR3 here is CSVAPTRGRETEAFF. The CDR3 coding sequence is TGCAGCGTTGCCCCTACTCGGGGGAGGGAAACTGAAGCTTTCTTT.

The chain employs TRBV6-5 and TRBJ1-2; TRBD1 aligns across 9 bases. The ends lost 6 bases at V and 2 bases at J; junction bases unmatched: 4. Germline-derived CDR1 and CDR2 are MNHEY and SVGAGI. The CDR3 loop spans 14 amino acids. DNA for the CDR3: TGTGCCAGCAGCAGGACAGGGGCGAACTATGGCTACACCTTC. This sequence encodes CASSRTGANYGYTF.

The count of this clone is one. The chain couples TRBV21-1 to TRBJ2-5; no DNA check was done on the table's D call, TRBD2. TRBV21-1 is classified as a pseudogene. There are 19 residues in the CDR3. For the CDR3, the DNA is TGTGCCAGCAGCAAAGCCCCGGGACTGAGAGCGGGAGTAGGCGAGACCCAGTACTTC. Amino acid sequence: CASSKAPGLRAGVGETQYF.

The chain carries TRBV10-1 and TRBJ1-2, with 7 bases lining up with TRBD1. The germline CDR1 and CDR2 sequences are WNHNN and SYGVQD (reference sequence). CDR3 length equals 18 residues. Germline trimming cut 6 bases from V and 7 bases from J; bases unmatched to any gene: 23. The CDR3 bases are TGCGCCAGCAGCCAAGGACCGGGACAGTCACTAGGAATGACTGGCTACACCTTC. This sequence encodes CASSQGPGQSLGMTGYTF.

This clone was detected only a few times. This sequence joins TRBV28 and TRBJ1-2; D is unresolved. Germline V CDR1 and CDR2: MDHEN, SYDVKM. V shed 7 bases and J shed 2 bases, with 11 bases lying between them. CDR3 length equals 13 residues. CDR3 nucleotides: TGTGCCAGCAAGGAGGCAAAAAACTATGGCTACACCTTC. Encoded protein: CASKEAKNYGYTF.

The rearrangement links TRBV10-2 to TRBJ2-7; D call uncertain. This CDR3 has 10 amino acids. V was shortened by 8 bases and J by 6 bases, with 8 bases between the two germline ends. Germline CDR1 WSHSY, CDR2 SAAADI. CDR3 nucleotide sequence: TGCGCCAGCGCGTATAGCGAGCAGTACTTC. Its translation is CASAYSEQYF.